Shown below are 29 T cell receptor beta chains from a single sample sequenced in a study of response to subunit inactivated influenza vaccine. One entry per CDR3 protein results from TCRdb running MiXCR on the RT-PCR reads. Of about 780,000 distinct CDR3 sequences listed, less than 20% are singletons. This material consisted of PBMCs from blood, taken about 5 days after vaccination. These receptors all come from a man over 45 who received an inactivated influenza vaccine.

This clonotype was recorded at least ten times. This rearrangement joins TRBV6-1 to TRBJ2-1, with 10 positions matching TRBD2. V was clipped by 5 bases and J by 6 bases; unmatched bases: 1. The germline CDR1 and CDR2 sequences are MNHNS and SASEGT. CDR3 size: 13 residues. The DNA for the CDR3 is TGTGCCAGCAGTAGGACTAGCGGCAATGAGCAGTTCTTC. This encodes CASSRTSGNEQFF.

The chain links TRBV11-2 to TRBJ2-3; 16 bases fit TRBD2. The germline V gene has CDR1 SGHAT and CDR2 FQNNGV. J was trimmed by 2 bases and V by 5 bases; bases with no gene match: 10. The CDR3 contains 19 residues. CDR3 coding DNA: TGTGCCAGCAGCCCCGGGACTAGCGGGGGGGCCGTGTACACAGATACGCAGTATTTT. As protein: CASSPGTSGGAVYTDTQYF.

This clonotype was seen a handful of times. The chain has TRBV6-1 and TRBJ1-5; D possibly corresponds to TRBD1 (6 bases). Germline assignment: CDR1 MNHNS and CDR2 SASEGT. The V gene lost 4 bases and the J gene lost 6 bases, with 10 bases spanning the gap. This CDR3 region has 13 residues. CDR3 DNA: TGTGCCAGCAGTGGGGGGCCTGTTCAGCCCCAGCATTTT. The encoded protein is CASSGGPVQPQHF.

The CDR3 region is CASSLRGFGEQFF. The CDR3 DNA is TGTGCCAGCAGTTTACGGGGGTTCGGTGAGCAGTTCTTC. The chain has TRBV28 and TRBJ2-1; D is perhaps TRBD2 (6 bases). This CDR3 contains 13 residues. In germline, CDR1 is MDHEN, CDR2 SYDVKM. The V end lost 2 bases, the J end lost 9 bases, and 11 bases lay between the germline ends.

The chain employs TRBV20-1 and TRBJ2-1, with D unclear. V lost 2 bases and J lost 5, with 16 bases in between. The V gene's germline CDR1 is DFQATT and CDR2 SNEGSKA (reference sequence). The CDR3 is made up of 15 amino acids. CDR3 residues: CSARMATSPHNEQFF. Written as DNA, the CDR3 is TGCAGTGCTAGAATGGCGACTTCCCCCCACAATGAGCAGTTCTTC.

The chain is built from TRBV6-1 and TRBJ2-5; 9 bases match TRBD2. Germline CDR1 MNHNS, CDR2 SASEGT. After removal of 5 bases from V and 5 bases from J, the junction contained 9 bases not matched to a gene. The CDR3 spans 15 residues. The CDR3 bases are TGTGCCAGCAGTAGATTAGCGGGGGTCGGGGAGACCCAGTACTTC. Encoded protein: CASSRLAGVGETQYF.

This clonotype turned up a few times. This sequence joins TRBV11-2 and TRBJ2-2; D remains unclear. The ends were cut back, 0 bases at V and 6 bases at J, with 11 bases in the middle. CDR3 length: 15 amino acids. Germline V gene lookup returns CDR1 SGHAT and CDR2 FQNNGV. This chain's CDR3 is CASSLDLGIAGELFF. The CDR3 nucleotides read TGTGCCAGCAGCTTAGATCTGGGTATTGCCGGGGAGCTGTTTTTT.

The sample holds many counts of this clonotype. DNA for the CDR3: TGTGCCAGCAGCCCGGGACTAGCTGAGACCCAGTACTTC. Its translation is CASSPGLAETQYF. The chain links TRBV7-2 to TRBJ2-5; 9 bases are shared with TRBD2. This CDR3 is built from 13 residues. The ends lost 5 bases at V and 5 bases at J; junction bases unmatched: 3. Germline V CDR1 and CDR2: SGHTA, FQGNSA.

This clonotype was observed at least ten times. The gene calls are TRBV7-8 and TRBJ2-3; 7 nucleotides agree with TRBD2. This CDR3 is built from 18 residues. Germline lookup yields CDR1 SGHVS and CDR2 FQNEAQ. V was pared by 4 bases and J by 3 bases, with 16 bases of the junction left unmatched. The CDR3 bases are TGTGCCAGCAGCTCCGGTCTTCTGGCGGGAGCCTGGACAGATACGCAGTATTTT. It translates to CASSSGLLAGAWTDTQYF.

This rearrangement joins TRBV10-2 to TRBJ1-2; 10 nucleotides align to TRBD1. CDR3 length: 13 residues. CDR1 is WSHSY and CDR2 is SAAADI in the germline V gene. V was clipped by 6 bases and J by 11 bases; unmatched bases: 9. The CDR3 region is CASRVDRGGSYTF. DNA for the CDR3: TGCGCCAGCAGAGTGGACAGGGGGGGATCTTACACCTTC.

This clonotype has at least ten counts. V and J are TRBV25-1 and TRBJ2-5, with D perhaps TRBD1 (6 bases). The V and J ends lost 3 bases and 4 bases respectively, with 12 bases between them. Germline V gene sequence: CDR1 MGHDK, CDR2 SYGVNS. The CDR3 extends over 14 amino acids. The DNA of the CDR3 is TGTGCCAGCAGTGAGTCGGACAGCCGAGAGACCCAGTACTTC. It specifies CASSESDSRETQYF.

The chain recombines TRBV12-3 or TRBV12-4 with TRBJ2-1, with TRBD1 matching over 10 bases. After removal of 6 bases from V and 9 bases from J, the junction contained 14 bases not matched to a gene. The CDR3 is 16 residues long. DNA for the CDR3: TGTGCCAGCAGGCCAGCGGGGGACAGGGGAGCGAGTGAGCAGTTCTTC. It encodes CASRPAGDRGASEQFF.

The V gene is TRBV9, the J gene TRBJ2-2, with TRBD2 matching over 11 bases. The junction had 4 bases not matched to a gene; V was cut back by 0 bases and J by 6 bases. The germline V gene has CDR1 SGDLS and CDR2 YYNGEE. The CDR3 has 16 residues. In DNA, the CDR3 is TGTGCCAGCAGCGTAGATAGCGGGAGGGTTGCCGGGGAGCTGTTTTTT. Protein product: CASSVDSGRVAGELFF. Variable domain in full (rest from reference TRBV9 and TRBJ2-2): DSGVTQTPKHLITATGQRVTLRCSPRSGDLSVYWYQQSLDQGLQFLIQYYNGEERAKGNILERFSAQQFPDLHSELNLSSLELGDSALYFCASSVDSGRVAGELFFGEGSRLTVL.

This sequence joins TRBV4-2 and TRBJ2-1; D not resolved. From germline, CDR1 is LGHNA and CDR2 YNFKEQ. This CDR3 contains 15 residues. Deletions cut 2 bases from V and 4 bases from J, with 12 bases between. The CDR3 protein is CASSQHFDTYNEQFF. The CDR3 DNA follows: TGTGCCAGCAGCCAACATTTTGACACTTACAATGAGCAGTTCTTC.

The rearrangement links TRBV20-1 to TRBJ1-1; D uncertain. Trimming stripped 2 bases from V and 0 bases from J, with 10 bases between. The CDR3 extends over 14 amino acids. CDR1 is DFQATT, CDR2 SNEGSKA, per germline (reference sequence). CDR3 in amino acids: CSARFGPMNTEAFF. CDR3 in DNA: TGCAGTGCTAGATTCGGCCCAATGAACACTGAAGCTTTCTTT.

This clonotype was picked up a small number of times. V and J are TRBV29-1 and TRBJ2-3; 8 positions match TRBD2. J gave up 2 bases and V 6 bases, and 4 bases lay outside the gene matches. Germline lookup yields CDR1 SQVTM and CDR2 ANQGSEA. The CDR3 spans 13 residues. The CDR3 reads CSVSGGITDTQYF. DNA of the CDR3: TGCAGCGTCTCGGGGGGGATCACAGATACGCAGTATTTT.

This clonotype was counted at least ten times. V gene TRBV29-1 combines with J gene TRBJ1-2, with a weak D call TRBD1 (5 bases). This CDR3 is built from 15 residues. CDR1 SQVTM and CDR2 ANQGSEA come from the germline V gene. V lost 0 bases to trimming and J lost 1 base, with 12 bases between them. CDR3 nucleotides: TGCAGCGTTGAAGATCCCAGGGTCGATAACTATGGCTACACCTTC. Protein sequence: CSVEDPRVDNYGYTF.

A few counts support this clonotype. The chain combines TRBV6-1 with TRBJ2-7; possibly TRBD1 or TRBD2 for D (5 bases each). The germline gives CDR1 MNHNS, CDR2 SASEGT. This CDR3 has 14 amino acids. The V end lost 7 bases, the J end lost 0 bases, and 13 bases lay between the germline ends. The DNA of the CDR3 is TGTGCCAGCACCCTTTGGGGGAGCTCCTACGAGCAGTACTTC. Amino acids: CASTLWGSSYEQYF.

There are a few counts of this clonotype. CDR3 sequence reads: CASSHRGPTYEQYF. Here the CDR3 DNA reads TGTGCCAGCAGTCACAGGGGACCAACCTACGAGCAGTACTTC. The chain couples TRBV27 to TRBJ2-7; 7 bases line up with TRBD1. Trimming took 5 bases from V and 2 from J; bases not matched to a gene: 6. CDR1 is MNHEY and CDR2 is SMNVEV in the germline V gene (reference sequence). The CDR3 loop spans 14 amino acids.

This clonotype was detected only a few times. DNA of the CDR3: TGTGCCAGCAGTCCAGGGGACAGGGGATACAATGAGCAGTTCTTC. Translated, it gives CASSPGDRGYNEQFF. This chain joins TRBV12-3 or TRBV12-4 and TRBJ2-1; 10 nucleotides match TRBD1. This CDR3 is built from 15 residues. After removal of 5 bases from V and 4 bases from J, the junction contained 5 bases not matched to a gene.

The chain employs TRBV12-3 or TRBV12-4 and TRBJ2-2, with D hard to call. The CDR3 is made up of 12 amino acids. With 11 bases removed from V and 3 bases from J, the gap between germline ends came to 10 bases. The CDR3 DNA sequence: TGTGCCCTACGGTCGGACACCGGGGAGCTGTTTTTT. This encodes CALRSDTGELFF.

This clonotype appeared a few times. This chain connects TRBV5-6 to TRBJ1-2; 7 nucleotides line up with TRBD1. The CDR3 spans 15 residues. Germline assignment: CDR1 SGHDT and CDR2 YYEEEE. Losses at the gene ends were 1 base for V and 8 bases for J; bases not matched to a gene: 11. Written as DNA, the CDR3 is TGTGCCAGCAGCTTGATGGGACAGCCTATGAAGGGCTACACCTTC. It yields the protein CASSLMGQPMKGYTF. The full variable domain, rest sourced from reference TRBV5-6 and TRBJ1-2, is DAGVTQSPTHLIKTRGQQVTLRCSPKSGHDTVSWYQQALGQGPQFIFQYYEEEERQRGNFPDRFSGHQFPNYSSELNVNALLLGDSALYLCASSLMGQPMKGYTFGSGTRLTVV.

This sequence joins TRBV20-1 and TRBJ1-1, with a possible D match to TRBD1 (5 bases). CDR1 and CDR2 (germline): DFQATT, SNEGSKA (reference sequence). CDR3 length: 15 amino acids. With 3 bases removed from V and 0 bases from J, the gap between germline ends came to 14 bases. CDR3 in DNA: TGCAGTGCTAGGAAGACTAGACAGATGAACACTGAAGCTTTCTTT. Translating gives CSARKTRQMNTEAFF.

This clonotype was seen more than once but under ten times. The chain joins TRBV10-1 to TRBJ2-7; tentative D call: TRBD1 (5 bases). The CDR3 loop spans 14 amino acids. With 3 bases removed from V and 1 base from J, the gap between germline ends came to 10 bases. Germline V gene data show CDR1 as WNHNN and CDR2 as SYGVQD (reference sequence). For the CDR3, the DNA is TGCGCCAGCAGTGATCAGGGCAGATCCTACGAGCAGTACTTC. Its protein is CASSDQGRSYEQYF.

The genes are TRBV12-3 or TRBV12-4 and TRBJ2-3; 9 bases agree with TRBD2. The CDR3 length is 15 residues. The trim removed 6 bases at V and 5 bases at J, leaving 9 bases unmatched. CDR3 protein: CASRRLADEKDTQYF. The CDR3 DNA sequence: TGTGCCAGCAGGAGACTAGCGGATGAGAAAGATACGCAGTATTTT.

This sequence joins TRBV14 and TRBJ2-7; TRBD2 aligns across 7 bases. The CDR3 covers 14 residues. CDR1 is SGHDN, CDR2 FVKESK, per germline. J gave up 4 bases and V 9 bases, and 12 bases lay outside the gene matches. The CDR3 region is CASQKAGRAYEQYF. CDR3 DNA sequence: TGTGCCAGTCAGAAAGCGGGAAGGGCTTACGAGCAGTACTTC.

V gene TRBV9 combines with J gene TRBJ2-7; a possible D gene is TRBD2 (5 bases). The CDR3 spans 12 residues. V lost 0 bases, J lost 7 bases, and 8 bases lay in between. Germline V CDR1 and CDR2: SGDLS, YYNGEE. CDR3 protein: CASSVVEGEQYF. In DNA, the CDR3 is TGTGCCAGCAGCGTAGTAGAGGGTGAGCAGTACTTC.

The CDR3 loop is CASSLDLNGGYEQYF. CDR3 sequence (DNA): TGTGCCAGCAGCTTAGATCTAAACGGGGGCTACGAGCAGTACTTC. The chain is built from TRBV11-2 and TRBJ2-7; tentatively, D is TRBD2 (6 bases). Trimming removed 0 bases from V and 3 bases from J, with 12 bases in between. The CDR3 covers 15 residues. Germline V CDR1 and CDR2: SGHAT, FQNNGV.

V gene TRBV12-3 or TRBV12-4 combines with J gene TRBJ2-1; 11 bases are a match to TRBD1. J lost 9 bases, V lost 6 bases, and 10 bases had no gene match. The CDR3 totals 15 residues. CDR3 in amino acids: CASRPSGTGGGEQFF. The CDR3 bases are TGTGCCAGCAGACCCTCAGGGACAGGGGGAGGTGAGCAGTTCTTC.